This T cell receptor (beta chain) was identified in a study of shared clonotypes between healthy human individuals (dated by TCRdb to 2020 to 2022). Background for the entire study: The cohort included three men and two women between 18 and 49 years of age. Per donor, three plates each were used for CD4 naive and CD4 memory, two for CD8 naive, and one for CD8 memory. Between about 0.8 and 8.9 billion PBMCs per donor were obtained by leukapheresis. To increase sequencing depth and limit assay-specific biases, different laboratories used diverse techniques to prepare libraries and sequence TCR repertoires. To estimate repertoire size and how much clonotype sharing occurs between individuals, the study deeply sequenced the blood TCR repertoires of about five healthy adults.

This clone has only one observation. Its antigen remains undetermined. No clone much larger than this one lies a single base away; base qualities are absent. Using the deep immunoSEQ assay, TCR CDR3 regions were amplified from genomic DNA by multiplex PCR. Extracted genomic DNA from each cell subset was spread evenly across all wells of several immunoSEQ 96-well plates, with each plate serving as a replicate. For sorted subsets, approximately 0.2 ug of genomic DNA, equivalent to 30,000 or so T cell genomes, went into each replicate PCR. Purified libraries were measured with a Qubit 3.0 fluorometer, size-checked on a Bioanalyzer 2100, and measured again with the KAPA Library Quantification kit. Each immunoSEQ 96-well plate was sequenced on its own single-read 150-cycle Illumina NextSeq 550 flow cell. The source study handled its data this way. Because only junctional sequences without quality scores were contained in the immunoSEQ output, filtering matching that applied to full-length reads could not be performed. Sequences were annotated with PyIR, a Python wrapper for IgBLAST v1.9, using IMGT germline references to assign V/J genes and CDR3. Reads were filtered out if the reads had weak V/J assignments (E-value above 1e-6), no CDR3, stop codons, out-of-frame junctions, or ambiguous translated residues. V3J clonotypes were defined as sequences sharing an identical inferred V gene, J gene, and CDR3 amino acid sequence. The percentage overlap between two repertoires was calculated by dividing the number of shared unique clonotypes by the size of the smaller repertoire. Richness of each repertoire was evaluated using RTK rarefaction, the Chao1 estimator, and Recon v2.1 estimates of unobserved clonotypes. Generation probabilities for all TCRbeta clonotypes obtained by the gDNA method from several donors were computed using OLGA. Held by TCRdb, this immuneACCESS table contains in-frame sequences only and omits some clones. Under half of the omission traces to an unresolved V gene where checked; the cause of the rest is unknown. The DNA was the basis for D and trimming; V, J and clone size are from that table. The sample contains around 2,100,000 clones, approximately 94% of them found a single time. The ten most abundant clones make up 0.95% to 1.5% of the sample.

CDR1 and CDR2 were assigned from the germline V gene as SGDLS and YYNGEE. V loses 4 bases of germline sequence and J loses 5 bases, and the interval between the two ends is 19 bases. The CDR3 starts with the cysteine, ends with the phenylalanine, and has 15 residues. The DNA shown is the 45-base CDR3, in frame from base 1. Study-level results and caveats: Pairwise subsampling led to the expectation that sequencing depth would affect the degree of clonotype sharing among donors. Compared with non-shared clonotypes, clonotypes shared by all four sorted-subset donors had higher generation probabilities. About 5% of naive CD4, 3% to 3.5% of naive CD8, approximately 2% of memory CD4, and 0.4% of memory CD8 clonotypes were shared across several donors. Because the study included a small number of donors, the genetic and exposure-history diversity represented was limited. Sampling was limited to blood, and TCR repertoires in tissue likely differ from TCR repertoires in blood. Rarefaction of sorted-subset datasets indicated incomplete sequencing despite the large sequencing depth. Naive subsets generally had larger estimated clonotype richness than memory subsets did.

CD8 naive samples consisted of CD45RO-negative cells that were positively selected for CCR7, yielding a CD45RA+CCR7+ population without TemRA cells. Donors were healthy HIV-negative adults with no recently reported acute infections or vaccinations. Every donor was a Caucasian adult residing in Nashville, Tennessee, USA. Blood was collected by leukapheresis, and PBMCs were isolated by Ficoll-Histopaque density gradient centrifugation and then cryopreserved in liquid nitrogen vapor phase. Purity and quantity of every magnetically sorted T cell population were checked by analytical flow cytometry. Genomic DNA was isolated from every sorted fraction and measured by UV absorbance on a Nanodrop 2000c.

The sample consisted of naive CD8+ T cells sorted from blood. The cell subset or site label here, explained by the study, means: CD45RA+CCR7+. This sequence uses TRBV9 and TRBJ2-7, and perhaps TRBD2 as D gene, on 6 matching bases. The receptor comes from a young man in good health. The CDR3 region reads CASSLGRKRGDEQYF. The bases are TGTGCCAGCAGCCTAGGGAGGAAACGAGGCGACGAGCAGTACTTC.